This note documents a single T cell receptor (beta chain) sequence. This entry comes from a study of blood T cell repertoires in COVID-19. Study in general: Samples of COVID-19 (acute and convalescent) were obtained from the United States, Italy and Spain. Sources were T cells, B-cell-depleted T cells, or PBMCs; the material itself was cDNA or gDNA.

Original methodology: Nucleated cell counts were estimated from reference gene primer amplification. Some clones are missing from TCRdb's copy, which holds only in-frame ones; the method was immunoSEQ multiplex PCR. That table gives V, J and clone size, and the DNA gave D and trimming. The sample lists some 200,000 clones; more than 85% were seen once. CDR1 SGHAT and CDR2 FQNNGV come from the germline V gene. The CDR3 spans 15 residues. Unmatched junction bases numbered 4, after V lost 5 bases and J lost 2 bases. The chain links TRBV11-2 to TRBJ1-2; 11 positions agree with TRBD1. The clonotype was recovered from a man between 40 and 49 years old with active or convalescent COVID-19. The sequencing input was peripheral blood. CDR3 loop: CASSLRDRGNYGYTF. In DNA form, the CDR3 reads TGTGCCAGCAGCCTAAGGGACAGGGGGAACTATGGCTACACCTTC.